The clone carrying this TCR beta chain has just a few counts. This specimen comes from a study of sequential checkpoint blockade in melanoma. As to treatment: randomized to nivolumab then ipilimumab (arm A) or the reverse (arm B). Profiling relied on immunoSEQ multiplex PCR, and the TCRdb table lists in-frame clones only, not all of them. The sample has about 4,800 clones; about 54% are singletons. The V and J ends lost 5 bases and 1 base, in that order; junction bases with no gene match: 7. The CDR3 is made up of 15 amino acids. Germline CDR1 SGHNT, CDR2 YYREEE (reference sequence). This chain joins TRBV5-4 and TRBJ2-7, with 9 bases fitting TRBD1. This TCR was recovered from a human donor with melanoma. Sequencing used CD8+ T cells sorted from blood (inferred from file names), obtained from a patient given nivolumab and ipilimumab in sequence. CDR3 sequence: CASSQGQGSSYEQYF. The CDR3 DNA follows: TGTGCCAGCAGTCAGGGACAGGGTAGTTCCTACGAGCAGTACTTC. The complete variable domain, with remaining parts taken from reference TRBV5-4 and TRBJ2-7, reads ETGVTQSPTHLIKTRGQQVTLRCSSQSGHNTVSWYQQALGQGPQFIFQYYREEENGRGNFPPRFSGLQFPNYSSELNVNALELDDSALYLCASSQGQGSSYEQYFGPGTRLTVT.